The 15 T cell receptor beta chains presented below share a single source sample, sequenced in a study of blood T cell repertoires in COVID-19. Profiling relied on immunoSEQ multiplex PCR, and the TCRdb table lists in-frame clones only, not all of them. The sample has about 170,000 clones, about 83% seen once. The sample was peripheral blood. The source of these receptors is a woman between 70 and 85 years old who had recovered from COVID-19.

This chain joins TRBV11-2 and TRBJ2-7; no reliable D call. Germline CDR1 and CDR2: SGHAT and FQNNGV. Trimming removed 6 bases at V and 4 bases at J, with 13 bases between. The CDR3 totals 13 residues. Here the CDR3 DNA reads TGTGCCAGCAGTCCCGAGGCCGAGTACGAGCAGTACTTC. Encoded protein: CASSPEAEYEQYF.

This sequence joins TRBV29-1 and TRBJ1-1; D unresolved. The length of the CDR3 is 10 residues. Between the trimmed V and J ends, which lost 7 bases and 9 bases, there was a span of 12 bases. Per germline, CDR1 SQVTM and CDR2 ANQGSEA. The CDR3 nucleotides are TGCAGCGACTCCATACTCCAAGCTTTCTTT. Translation gives CSDSILQAFF.

The table lists this clone with many counts. V usage is TRBV10-3 and J usage is TRBJ1-1; D is unresolved. The CDR3 has 14 residues. V was shortened by 0 bases and J by 5 bases, with 10 bases between the two germline ends. CDR1 is ENHRY, CDR2 SYGVKD, per germline. This CDR3 reads CAISESRGQTEAFF. For the CDR3, the DNA is TGTGCCATCAGTGAGTCGAGAGGGCAGACTGAAGCTTTCTTT.

V and J are TRBV28 and TRBJ1-1; tentatively, D is TRBD1 (6 bases). Germline CDR1 MDHEN, CDR2 SYDVKM. Trimming took off 3 bases at V and 0 bases at J, with 11 bases between the two ends. The CDR3 runs 15 residues. This chain's CDR3 is CASSLGGAMNTEAFF. The CDR3 DNA follows: TGTGCCAGCAGTTTGGGGGGGGCGATGAACACTGAAGCTTTCTTT. Together with reference TRBV28 and TRBJ1-1, the CDR3 gives the full variable domain: DVKVTQSSRYLVKRTGEKVFLECVQDMDHENMFWYRQDPGLGLRLIYFSYDVKMKEKGDIPEGYSVSREKKERFSLILESASTNQTSMYLCASSLGGAMNTEAFFGQGTRLTVV.

The chain joins TRBV19 to TRBJ1-2; D is undetermined. Germline CDR1 LNHDA, CDR2 SQIVND (reference sequence). The CDR3 length is 15 residues. V was cut by 1 base and J by 5 bases, with 14 bases left in between. CDR3 in amino acids: CASSIGYKAGYGYTF. The CDR3 DNA reads as TGTGCCAGTAGTATAGGTTATAAGGCGGGGTATGGCTACACCTTC. The full variable domain, its missing parts supplied by reference TRBV19 and TRBJ1-2, is DGGITQSPKYLFRKEGQNVTLSCEQNLNHDAMYWYRQDPGQGLRLIYYSQIVNDFQKGDIAEGYSVSREKKESFPLTVTSAQKNPTAFYLCASSIGYKAGYGYTFGSGTRLTVV.

This chain joins TRBV12-3 or TRBV12-4 and TRBJ2-7; 9 bases match TRBD1. The CDR3 length is 12 residues. V shed 6 bases and J 7 bases; nucleotides not matched to a gene: 4. The CDR3 nucleotides are TGTGCCAGCAGACGGACAGGGGAAGAGCAGTACTTC. Protein: CASRRTGEEQYF.

This chain joins TRBV10-3 and TRBJ2-1, with 10 nucleotides matching TRBD2. Germline loops: CDR1 ENHRY, CDR2 SYGVKD. The CDR3 loop spans 15 amino acids. Germline trimming cut 6 bases from V and 3 bases from J; bases unmatched to any gene: 5. CDR3 nucleotides: TGTGCCATCAGGCCCATAGCGGGAGGCTACAATGAGCAGTTCTTC. Its protein product is CAIRPIAGGYNEQFF.

V is TRBV27 and J is TRBJ1-1; the D gene is possibly TRBD1 (6 bases). The CDR3 is 16 amino acids. The germline V gene has CDR1 MNHEY and CDR2 SMNVEV (reference sequence). The V end lost 3 bases, the J end lost 6 bases, and 20 bases lay between the germline ends. This CDR3 is CASSLIGQGRFSEAFF. The CDR3 DNA reads as TGTGCCAGCAGTTTGATTGGGCAGGGGAGATTCTCTGAAGCTTTCTTT.

The rearrangement links TRBV11-1 to TRBJ2-4, with D tentatively TRBD2 (7 bases). Looked up from germline, CDR1 is SGHAT and CDR2 is FQDESV (reference sequence). The CDR3 runs to 14 residues. V lost 0 bases to trimming and J lost 9 bases, with 12 bases between them. CDR3 protein: CASSLAGGLGIQYF. In DNA, the CDR3 is TGTGCCAGCAGCTTAGCGGGGGGGCTGGGCATTCAGTACTTC. The entire variable domain, with the rest obtained from reference TRBV11-1 and TRBJ2-4, is as follows: EAEVAQSPRYKITEKSQAVAFWCDPISGHATLYWYRQILGQGPELLVQFQDESVVDDSQLPKDRFSAERLKGVDSTLKIQPAELGDSAMYLCASSLAGGLGIQYFGAGTRLSVL.

V and J are TRBV18 and TRBJ1-1, with D hard to call. The V gene's germline CDR1 is KGHSH and CDR2 LQKENI. The CDR3 totals 15 residues. The V end was cut by 6 bases, the J end by 0 bases, with 14 bases between. The CDR3 sequence: CASSPNLDLNTEAFF. CDR3 bases: TGTGCCAGCTCCCCTAACCTGGACTTGAACACTGAAGCTTTCTTT.

The J gene is TRBJ1-2, the V gene TRBV30; TRBD1 matches 7 bases. J gave up 0 bases and V 4 bases, and 8 bases lay outside the gene matches. The CDR3 is made up of 15 amino acids. The germline V gene encodes CDR1 GTSNPN and CDR2 SVGIG (reference sequence). The chain's CDR3 is CAWTRGSQANYGYTF. Here the CDR3 DNA reads TGTGCCTGGACCAGGGGGTCCCAAGCTAACTATGGCTACACCTTC.

The table lists this clone with a few counts. V usage is TRBV2 and J usage is TRBJ2-7; TRBD1 might be the D (5 bases). The germline V gene has CDR1 SNHLY and CDR2 FYNNEI. This CDR3 comprises 13 residues. V was shortened by 4 bases and J by 3 bases, with 10 bases between the two germline ends. CDR3 residues: CASSAWQGYEQYF. DNA of the CDR3: TGTGCCAGCAGTGCGTGGCAGGGCTACGAGCAGTACTTC.

This clone was seen just once. The chain combines TRBV7-9 with TRBJ2-1, with TRBD2 matching over 8 bases. Germline values: CDR1 SEHNR, CDR2 FQNEAQ (reference sequence). With V trimmed by 6 bases and J by 9 bases, 10 bases remained unmatched. This CDR3 comprises 14 residues. The CDR3 is CASRDGGAVFEQFF. The DNA of the CDR3 is TGTGCCAGCAGGGACGGGGGGGCGGTCTTTGAGCAGTTCTTC.

The rearrangement links TRBV18 to TRBJ2-7; tentatively, D is TRBD2 (6 bases). Germline V CDR1 and CDR2: KGHSH, LQKENI. This CDR3 has 12 amino acids. V lost 10 bases and J 3 bases, leaving 13 bases between the germline ends. The CDR3 loop reads CATGEAGYEQYF. CDR3 DNA: TGTGCCACCGGTGAAGCGGGCTACGAGCAGTACTTC. Full variable domain (missing parts from reference TRBV18 and TRBJ2-7): NAGVMQNPRHLVRRRGQEARLRCSPMKGHSHVYWYRQLPEEGLKFMVYLQKENIIDESGMPKERFSAEFPKEGPSILRIQQVVRGDSAAYFCATGEAGYEQYFGPGTRLTVT.

The V gene is TRBV18, the J gene TRBJ1-2; D unclear. Germline lookup yields CDR1 KGHSH and CDR2 LQKENI. The CDR3 covers 12 residues. V was clipped by 3 bases and J by 3 bases, with 5 bases between them. The CDR3 sequence: CASSPPDYGYTF. DNA of the CDR3: TGTGCCAGCTCACCTCCGGACTATGGCTACACCTTC.